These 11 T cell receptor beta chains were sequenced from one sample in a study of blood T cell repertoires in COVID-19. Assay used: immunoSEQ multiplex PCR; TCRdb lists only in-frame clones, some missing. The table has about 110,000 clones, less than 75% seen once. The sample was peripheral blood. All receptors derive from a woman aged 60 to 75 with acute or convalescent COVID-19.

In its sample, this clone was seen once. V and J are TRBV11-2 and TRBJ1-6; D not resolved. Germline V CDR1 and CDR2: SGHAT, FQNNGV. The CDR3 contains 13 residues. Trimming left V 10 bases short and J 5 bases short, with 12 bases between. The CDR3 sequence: CATQSEHNSPLHF. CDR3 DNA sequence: TGTGCCACCCAATCAGAACATAATTCACCCCTCCACTTT.

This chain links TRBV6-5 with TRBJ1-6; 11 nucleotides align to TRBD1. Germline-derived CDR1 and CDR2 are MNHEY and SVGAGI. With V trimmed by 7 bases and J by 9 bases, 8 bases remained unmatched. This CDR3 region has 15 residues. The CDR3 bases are TGTGCCAGCACTCGGACAGGGGGCTTGGGTTCACCCCTCCACTTT. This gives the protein CASTRTGGLGSPLHF.

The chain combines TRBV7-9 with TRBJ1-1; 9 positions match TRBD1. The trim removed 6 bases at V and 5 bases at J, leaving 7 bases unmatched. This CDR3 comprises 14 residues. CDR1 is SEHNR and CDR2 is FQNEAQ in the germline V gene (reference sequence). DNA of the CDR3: TGTGCCAGCAGACGACAACAGGGGGCGACTGAAGCTTTCTTT. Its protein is CASRRQQGATEAFF.

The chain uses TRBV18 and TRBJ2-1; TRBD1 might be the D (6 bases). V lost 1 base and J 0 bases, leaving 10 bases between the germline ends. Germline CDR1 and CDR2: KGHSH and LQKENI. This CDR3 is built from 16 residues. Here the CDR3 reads CASSPQTGNSYNEQFF. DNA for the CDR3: TGTGCCAGCTCACCACAGACAGGAAACTCCTACAATGAGCAGTTCTTC.

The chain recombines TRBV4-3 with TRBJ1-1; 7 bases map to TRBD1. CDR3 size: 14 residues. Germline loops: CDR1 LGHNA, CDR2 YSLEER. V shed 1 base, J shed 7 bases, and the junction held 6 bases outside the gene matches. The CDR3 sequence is CASSQAGQIVEAFF. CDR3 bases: TGCGCCAGCAGCCAAGCGGGACAGATAGTTGAAGCTTTCTTT.

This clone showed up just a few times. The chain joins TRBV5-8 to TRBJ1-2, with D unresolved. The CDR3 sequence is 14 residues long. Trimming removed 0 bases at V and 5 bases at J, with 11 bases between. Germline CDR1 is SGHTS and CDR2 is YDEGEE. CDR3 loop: CASSLVVRIYGYTF. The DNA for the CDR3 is TGTGCCAGCAGCTTGGTCGTCAGGATTTATGGCTACACCTTC.

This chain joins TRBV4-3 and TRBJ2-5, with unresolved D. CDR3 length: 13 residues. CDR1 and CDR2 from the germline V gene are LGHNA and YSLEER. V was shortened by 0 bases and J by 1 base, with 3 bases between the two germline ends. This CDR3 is CASSQDIQETQYF. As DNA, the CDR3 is TGCGCCAGCAGCCAAGACATCCAAGAGACCCAGTACTTC.

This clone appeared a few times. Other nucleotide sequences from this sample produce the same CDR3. CDR3 residues: CASSLDQGAYEQYF. The CDR3 nucleotides read TGCGCCAGCAGCTTAGACCAGGGGGCTTACGAGCAGTACTTC. The gene calls are TRBV5-1 and TRBJ2-7; TRBD1 agrees at 8 bases. Germline trimming cut 2 bases from V and 4 bases from J; bases unmatched to any gene: 5. This CDR3 spans 14 amino acids. Germline CDR1 is SGHRS and CDR2 is YFSETQ.

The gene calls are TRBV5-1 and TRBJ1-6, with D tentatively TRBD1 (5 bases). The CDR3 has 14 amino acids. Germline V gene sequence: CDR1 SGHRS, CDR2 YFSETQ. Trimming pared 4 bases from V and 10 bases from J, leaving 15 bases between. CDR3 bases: TGCGCCAGCAGCGACCCCGACAGAAAGTCACCCCTCCACTTT. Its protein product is CASSDPDRKSPLHF.

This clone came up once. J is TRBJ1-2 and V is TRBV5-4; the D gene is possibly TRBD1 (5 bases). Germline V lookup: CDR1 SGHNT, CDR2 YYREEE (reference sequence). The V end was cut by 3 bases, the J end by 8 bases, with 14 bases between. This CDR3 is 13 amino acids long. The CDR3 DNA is TGTGCCAGCAGCTCCCTTGGGGCCGGGGGCTACACCTTC. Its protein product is CASSSLGAGGYTF.

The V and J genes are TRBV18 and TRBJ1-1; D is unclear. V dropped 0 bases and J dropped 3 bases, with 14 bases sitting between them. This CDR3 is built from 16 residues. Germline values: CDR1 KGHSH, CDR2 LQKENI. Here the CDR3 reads CASSPPWTKRDTEAFF. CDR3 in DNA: TGTGCCAGCTCACCACCGTGGACTAAAAGGGACACTGAAGCTTTCTTT.